This T cell receptor (beta chain) appears in the sequencing data of a study of monozygotic twins with inflammatory bowel disease. With the 5' RACE reads reprocessed, TCRdb shows one record per CDR3 protein and no DNA. The repertoire table contains about 140,000 distinct CDR3 sequences. This clonotype originated in a human donor with ulcerative colitis or Crohn's disease, or a healthy co-twin of an affected twin (not recorded which). The sample comprised blood.

This CDR3 reads CASSTLTGPDTQYF. The V and J genes are TRBV5-1 and TRBJ2-3; absent DNA, TCRdb's TRBD2 call cannot be checked. CDR1 is SGHRS, CDR2 YFSETQ, per germline. There are 14 residues in the CDR3.